This T cell receptor beta chain was documented in a study of blood T cell repertoires in COVID-19. Enrolled through a virtual design, the participants were between 18 and 89 years of age and came from approximately 25 US areas. Germline lookup yields CDR1 SEHNR and CDR2 FQNEAQ (reference sequence). Trimming took 1 base from V and 8 from J; bases not matched to a gene: 7. The length of the CDR3 is 15 residues. Sequencing used immunoSEQ multiplex PCR; TCRdb keeps in-frame clones, though not all of them. This sample has about 470,000 clones, with roughly 90% found just once. The chain employs TRBV7-9 and TRBJ1-4; TRBD1 matches at 7 bases. The sequence came from a woman aged 18-29 years who had recovered from COVID-19. Sequencing was carried out using PBMCs or T cells enriched from blood (not recorded which). DNA for the CDR3: TGTGCCAGCAGCTTAGGGGACAGTATTGGGGAAAAACTGTTTTTT. Translation: CASSLGDSIGEKLFF.